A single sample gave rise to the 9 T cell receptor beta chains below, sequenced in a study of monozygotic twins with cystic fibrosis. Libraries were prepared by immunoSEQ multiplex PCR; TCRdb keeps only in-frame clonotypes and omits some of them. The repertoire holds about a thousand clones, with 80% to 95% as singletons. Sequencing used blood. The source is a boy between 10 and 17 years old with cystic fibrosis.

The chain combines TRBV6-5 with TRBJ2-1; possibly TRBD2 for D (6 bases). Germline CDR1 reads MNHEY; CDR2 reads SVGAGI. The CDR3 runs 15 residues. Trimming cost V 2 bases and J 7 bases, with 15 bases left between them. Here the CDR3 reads CASSYGTPGPNEQFF. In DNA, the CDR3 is TGTGCCAGCAGTTACGGGACTCCCGGACCAAATGAGCAGTTCTTC.

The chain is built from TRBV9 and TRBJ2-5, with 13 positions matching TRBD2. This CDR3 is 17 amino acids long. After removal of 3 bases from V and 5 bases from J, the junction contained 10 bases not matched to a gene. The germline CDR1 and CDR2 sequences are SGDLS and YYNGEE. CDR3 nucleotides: TGTGCCAGCAGCGCCAATCCCGGGACTAGCGGGGAGGAGACCCAGTACTTC. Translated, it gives CASSANPGTSGEETQYF.

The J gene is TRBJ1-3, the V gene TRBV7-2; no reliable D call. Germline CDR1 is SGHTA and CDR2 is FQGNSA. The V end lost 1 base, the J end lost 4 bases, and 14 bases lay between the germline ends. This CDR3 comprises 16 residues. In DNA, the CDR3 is TGTGCCAGCAGCTTAGAGGGTTTCAATTCGGGAAACACCATATATTTT. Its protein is CASSLEGFNSGNTIYF. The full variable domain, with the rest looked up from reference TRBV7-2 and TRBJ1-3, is GAGVSQSPSNKVTEKGKDVELRCDPISGHTALYWYRQSLGQGLEFLIYFQGNSAPDKSGLPSDRFSAERTGGSVSTLTIQRTQQEDSAVYLCASSLEGFNSGNTIYFGEGSWLTVV.

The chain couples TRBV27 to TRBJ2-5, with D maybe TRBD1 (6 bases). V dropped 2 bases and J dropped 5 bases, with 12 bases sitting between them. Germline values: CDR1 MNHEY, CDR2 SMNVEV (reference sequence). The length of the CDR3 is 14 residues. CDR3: CASSLVGGHETQYF. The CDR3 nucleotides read TGTGCCAGCAGTTTAGTTGGGGGACACGAGACCCAGTACTTC.

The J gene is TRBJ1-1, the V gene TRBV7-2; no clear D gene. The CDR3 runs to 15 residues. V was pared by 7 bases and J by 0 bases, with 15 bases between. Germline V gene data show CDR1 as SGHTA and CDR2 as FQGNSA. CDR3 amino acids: CASTLSNGVNTEAFF. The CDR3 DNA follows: TGTGCCAGCACCCTGTCCAATGGGGTGAACACTGAAGCTTTCTTT. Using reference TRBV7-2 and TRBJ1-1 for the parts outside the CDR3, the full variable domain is GAGVSQSPSNKVTEKGKDVELRCDPISGHTALYWYRQSLGQGLEFLIYFQGNSAPDKSGLPSDRFSAERTGGSVSTLTIQRTQQEDSAVYLCASTLSNGVNTEAFFGQGTRLTVV.

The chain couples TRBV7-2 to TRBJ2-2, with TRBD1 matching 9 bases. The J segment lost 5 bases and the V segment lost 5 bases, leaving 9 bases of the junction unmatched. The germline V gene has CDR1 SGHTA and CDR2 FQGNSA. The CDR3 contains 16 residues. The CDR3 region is CASSPPGTGLTGELFF. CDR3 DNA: TGTGCCAGCAGCCCTCCCGGGACAGGGCTTACCGGGGAGCTGTTTTTT.

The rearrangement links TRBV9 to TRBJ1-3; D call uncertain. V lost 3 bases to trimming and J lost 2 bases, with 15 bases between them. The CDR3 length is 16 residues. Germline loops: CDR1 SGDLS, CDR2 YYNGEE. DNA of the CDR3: TGTGCCAGCAGCGCAGACCCCCGACGGACTGGAAACACCATATATTTT. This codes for CASSADPRRTGNTIYF. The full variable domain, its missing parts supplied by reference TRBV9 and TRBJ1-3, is DSGVTQTPKHLITATGQRVTLRCSPRSGDLSVYWYQQSLDQGLQFLIQYYNGEERAKGNILERFSAQQFPDLHSELNLSSLELGDSALYFCASSADPRRTGNTIYFGEGSWLTVV.

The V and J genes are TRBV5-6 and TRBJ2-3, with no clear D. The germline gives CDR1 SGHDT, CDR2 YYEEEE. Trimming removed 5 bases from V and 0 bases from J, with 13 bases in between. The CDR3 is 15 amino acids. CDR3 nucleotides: TGTGCCAGCAGACACGGACGTCGTAGCACAGATACGCAGTATTTT. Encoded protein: CASRHGRRSTDTQYF.

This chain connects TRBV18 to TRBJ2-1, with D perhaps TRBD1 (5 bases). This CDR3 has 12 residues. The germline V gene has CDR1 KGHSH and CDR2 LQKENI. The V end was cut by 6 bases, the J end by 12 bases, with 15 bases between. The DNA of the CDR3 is TGTGCCAGCTCCCCGAAGACAGACGCGCAGTTCTTC. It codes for CASSPKTDAQFF.